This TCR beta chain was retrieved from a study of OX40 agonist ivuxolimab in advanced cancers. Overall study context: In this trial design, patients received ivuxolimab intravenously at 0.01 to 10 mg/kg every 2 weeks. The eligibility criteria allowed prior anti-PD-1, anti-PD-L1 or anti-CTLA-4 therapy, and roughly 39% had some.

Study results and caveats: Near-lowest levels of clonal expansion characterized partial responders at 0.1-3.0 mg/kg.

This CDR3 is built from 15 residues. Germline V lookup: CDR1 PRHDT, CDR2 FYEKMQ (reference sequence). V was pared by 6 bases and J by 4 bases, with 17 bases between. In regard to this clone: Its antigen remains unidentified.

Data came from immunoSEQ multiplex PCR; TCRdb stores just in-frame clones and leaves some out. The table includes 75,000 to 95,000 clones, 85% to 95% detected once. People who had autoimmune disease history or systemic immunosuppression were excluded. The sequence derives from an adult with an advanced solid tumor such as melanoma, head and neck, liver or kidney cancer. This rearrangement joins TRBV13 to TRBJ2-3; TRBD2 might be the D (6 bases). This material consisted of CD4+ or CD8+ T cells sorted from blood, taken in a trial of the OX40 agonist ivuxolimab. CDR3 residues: CASRDRGSGADTQYF. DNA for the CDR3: TGTGCCAGCAGGGACCGGGGGTCTGGCGCAGATACGCAGTATTTT.